Listed below are T cell receptor beta chains from one sample, sequenced in a study of vaccination effects on CD4 cells after COVID-19. Some clones are missing from TCRdb's copy, which holds only in-frame ones; the method was immunoSEQ multiplex PCR. The sample holds 70,000 to 95,000 clones, about 70% seen once. What these receptors recognize is not known. This specimen consisted of CD4+ T cells from PBMCs cultured with HCoV-229E spike peptides, obtained before COVID-19 vaccination. The receptor set was obtained from a human donor who received a COVID-19 vaccine. The conserved cysteine and the conserved F or W are not part of the CDR3 here. The order of the fields is J gene, V gene, CDR3 protein.

TRBJ2-6 TRBV19 ASSTQGVMSGANVLT
TRBJ1-4 TRBV6-2/TRBV6-3 ASSYRDEKLF
TRBJ2-3 TRBV11-3 ASSLSQTGGWPDTQY
TRBJ2-2 TRBV10-1 ASSESRGFTGELF
TRBJ1-2 TRBV5-1 ASSLEGQGADYGYT
TRBJ1-3 TRBV19 AGKGSGNTIY
TRBJ2-3 TRBV5-4 ASSSGRTSTDTQY
TRBJ1-2 TRBV18 ASSRINVPKEGNYGYT
TRBJ2-4 TRBV5-6 ASSRRLGQGNIQY
TRBJ2-5 TRBV7-2 ASSSTGHSGETQY
TRBJ2-5 TRBV7-3 ASSLTPQSGETQY
TRBJ2-1 TRBV5-6 ASSSPGLAYNEQF
TRBJ2-2 TRBV11-2 ASSSVVTGELF
TRBJ1-1 TRBV4-1 ASSKGWVTAGAF
TRBJ1-1 TRBV7-3 ASSLTPGQGKAF
TRBJ2-1 TRBV30 AWSGRRGGRVVSYNEQF
TRBJ1-5 TRBV18 ASSPQVNQPQH
TRBJ1-4 TRBV9 ASSVSSVGEKLF
TRBJ2-1 TRBV3-1/TRBV3-2 ASSLRDFAYNEQF
TRBJ1-5 TRBV28 ASSASVGQPQH
TRBJ2-3 TRBV5-1 ASSLLGFAGTDTQY
TRBJ1-5 TRBV18 ASSYELVANQPQH
TRBJ1-6 TRBV6-1 ASSELPAYSPLH
TRBJ1-1 TRBV5-6 ASSLAPGQGFTEAF
TRBJ1-1 TRBV27 ASSLEVGDLVAF
TRBJ2-1 TRBV5-1 ASSSTTGPYNEQF